The table lists the clone carrying this TCR beta chain with many counts. This sample was taken from a study of low-dose radiotherapy and immunotherapy resistance in tumors. Study context: Every 2 weeks, cohort 1 got 0.5 Gy, reaching 6.5 Gy to the planning target volume.

Time point noted: before trial treatment. Donors were dosed with nivolumab and ipilimumab; they also received aspirin, low-dose cyclophosphamide and low-dose radiotherapy. Germline V gives CDR1 SNHLY, CDR2 FYNNEI. The CDR3 has 11 amino acids. Between the trimmed V and J ends, which lost 7 bases and 4 bases, there was a span of 6 bases. TRAV- and TRBV-specific primers primed first-strand cDNA, covering alpha and beta chains. Both a constant-region primer and a V-primer adapter served to amplify TCRs across 15 to 20 PCR cycles. TCRdb redid the calling of the reads with MiXCR, one entry per CDR3 protein. The sample holds 65,000 to 95,000 distinct CDR3 sequences, under 20% seen once.

This TCR came from a male donor with prostate cancer. This specimen was PBMCs, taken before treatment. The chain couples TRBV2 to TRBJ2-3, with D unresolved. As DNA, the CDR3 is TGTGCCAGCACGAAATCAGATACGCAGTATTTT. Residues: CASTKSDTQYF.